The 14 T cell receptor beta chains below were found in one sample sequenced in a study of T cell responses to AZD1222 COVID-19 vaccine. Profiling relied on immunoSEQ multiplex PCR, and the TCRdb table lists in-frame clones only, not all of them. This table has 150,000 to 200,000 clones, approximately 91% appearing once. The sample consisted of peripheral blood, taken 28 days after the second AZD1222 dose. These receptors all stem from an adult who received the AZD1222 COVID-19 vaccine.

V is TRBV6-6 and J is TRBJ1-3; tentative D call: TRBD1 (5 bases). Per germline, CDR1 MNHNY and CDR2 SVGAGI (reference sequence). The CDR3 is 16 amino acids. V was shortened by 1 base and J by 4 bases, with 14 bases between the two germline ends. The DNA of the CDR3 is TGTGCCAGCAGTTACTTCCTCCAGGGTGCCGGAAACACCATATATTTT. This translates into CASSYFLQGAGNTIYF.

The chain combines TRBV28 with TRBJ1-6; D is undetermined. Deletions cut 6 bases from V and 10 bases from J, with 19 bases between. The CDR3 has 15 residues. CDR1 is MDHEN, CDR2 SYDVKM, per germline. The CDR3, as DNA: TGTGCCAGCAGAGCCCCGCCAGGTGGCGTCTCACCCCTCCACTTT. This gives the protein CASRAPPGGVSPLHF.

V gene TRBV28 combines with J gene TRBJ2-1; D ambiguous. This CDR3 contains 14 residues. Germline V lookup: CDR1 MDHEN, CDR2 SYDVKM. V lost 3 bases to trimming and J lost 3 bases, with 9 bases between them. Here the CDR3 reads CASSFGPIYNEQFF. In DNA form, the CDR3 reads TGTGCCAGCAGTTTCGGGCCAATCTACAATGAGCAGTTCTTC.

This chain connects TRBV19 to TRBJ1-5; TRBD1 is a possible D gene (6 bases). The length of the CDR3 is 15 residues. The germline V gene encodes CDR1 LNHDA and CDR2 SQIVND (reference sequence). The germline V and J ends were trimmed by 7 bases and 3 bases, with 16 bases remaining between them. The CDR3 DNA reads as TGTGCCAGTAAACCACAGGGAGGGGCCAATCAGCCCCAGCATTTT. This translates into CASKPQGGANQPQHF.

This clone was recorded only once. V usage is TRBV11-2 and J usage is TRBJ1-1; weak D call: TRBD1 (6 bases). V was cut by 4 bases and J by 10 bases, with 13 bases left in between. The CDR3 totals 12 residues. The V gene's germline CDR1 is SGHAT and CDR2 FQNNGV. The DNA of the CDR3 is TGTGCCAGCAGCTCGGACAGCCTCGCAGCTTTCTTT. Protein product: CASSSDSLAAFF.

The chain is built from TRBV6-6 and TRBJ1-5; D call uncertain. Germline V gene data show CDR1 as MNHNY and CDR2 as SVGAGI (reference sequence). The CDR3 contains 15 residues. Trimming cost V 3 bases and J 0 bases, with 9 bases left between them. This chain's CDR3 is CASSYTQYSNQPQHF. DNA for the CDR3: TGTGCCAGCAGTTATACCCAGTATAGCAATCAGCCCCAGCATTTT.

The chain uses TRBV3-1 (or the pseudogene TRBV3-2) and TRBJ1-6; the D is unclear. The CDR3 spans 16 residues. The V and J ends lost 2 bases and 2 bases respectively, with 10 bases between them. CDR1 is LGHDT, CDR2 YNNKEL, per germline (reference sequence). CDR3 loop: CASSQSGITYNSPLHF. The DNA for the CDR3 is TGTGCCAGCAGCCAAAGTGGAATAACCTATAATTCACCCCTCCACTTT.

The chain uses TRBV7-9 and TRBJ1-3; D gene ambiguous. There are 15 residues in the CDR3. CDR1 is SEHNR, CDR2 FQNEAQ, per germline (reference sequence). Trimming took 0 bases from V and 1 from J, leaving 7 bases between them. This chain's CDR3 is CASSLAPSSGNTIYF. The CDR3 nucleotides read TGTGCCAGCAGCTTAGCCCCCTCATCTGGAAACACCATATATTTT.

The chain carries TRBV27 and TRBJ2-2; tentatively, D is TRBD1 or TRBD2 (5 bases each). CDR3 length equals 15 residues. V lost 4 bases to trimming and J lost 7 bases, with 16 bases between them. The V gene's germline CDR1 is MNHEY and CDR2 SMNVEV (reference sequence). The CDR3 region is CASSSTGLAGGELFF. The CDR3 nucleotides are TGTGCCAGCAGTTCAACAGGTTTGGCGGGCGGGGAGCTGTTTTTT.

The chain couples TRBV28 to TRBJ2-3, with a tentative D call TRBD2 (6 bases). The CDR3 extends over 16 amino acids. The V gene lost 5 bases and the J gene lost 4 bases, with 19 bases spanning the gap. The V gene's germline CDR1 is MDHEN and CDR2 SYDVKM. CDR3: CASSPGDIAVPDTQYF. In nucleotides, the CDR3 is TGTGCCAGCAGTCCGGGCGATATAGCGGTACCAGATACGCAGTATTTT.

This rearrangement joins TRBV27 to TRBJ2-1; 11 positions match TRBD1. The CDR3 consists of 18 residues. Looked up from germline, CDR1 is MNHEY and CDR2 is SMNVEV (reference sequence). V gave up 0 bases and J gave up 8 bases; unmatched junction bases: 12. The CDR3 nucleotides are TGTGCCAGCAGTTTATCCGTTTATTGGGACAGGGGGGTCTATGAGCAGTTCTTC. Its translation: CASSLSVYWDRGVYEQFF.

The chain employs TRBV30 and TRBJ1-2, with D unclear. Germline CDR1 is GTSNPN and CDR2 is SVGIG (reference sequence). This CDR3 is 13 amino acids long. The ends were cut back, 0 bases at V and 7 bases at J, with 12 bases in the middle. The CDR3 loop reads CAWSVLRRAGYTF. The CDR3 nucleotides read TGTGCCTGGAGTGTACTACGGCGGGCTGGCTACACCTTC.

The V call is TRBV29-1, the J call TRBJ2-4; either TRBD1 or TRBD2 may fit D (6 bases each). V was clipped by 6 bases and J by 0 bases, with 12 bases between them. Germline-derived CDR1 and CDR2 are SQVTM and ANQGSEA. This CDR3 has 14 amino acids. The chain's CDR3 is CSVLGGVAKNIQYF. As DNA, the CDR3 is TGCAGCGTGCTGGGGGGCGTAGCCAAAAACATTCAGTACTTC.

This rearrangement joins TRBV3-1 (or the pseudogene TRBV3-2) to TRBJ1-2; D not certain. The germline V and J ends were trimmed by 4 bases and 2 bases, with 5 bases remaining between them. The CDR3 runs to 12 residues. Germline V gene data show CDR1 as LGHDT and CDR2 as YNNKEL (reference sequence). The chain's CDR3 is CASSLFNYGYTF. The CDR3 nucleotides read TGTGCCAGCAGCCTTTTCAACTATGGCTACACCTTC.